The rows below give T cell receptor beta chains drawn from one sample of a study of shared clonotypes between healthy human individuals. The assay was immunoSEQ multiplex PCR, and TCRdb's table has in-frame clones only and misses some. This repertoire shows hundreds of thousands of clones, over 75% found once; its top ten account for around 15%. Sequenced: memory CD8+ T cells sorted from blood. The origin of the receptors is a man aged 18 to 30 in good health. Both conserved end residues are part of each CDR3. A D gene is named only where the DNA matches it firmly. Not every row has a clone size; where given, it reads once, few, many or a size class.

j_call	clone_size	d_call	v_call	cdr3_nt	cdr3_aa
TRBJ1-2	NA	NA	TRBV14	TGTGCCAGCAGCCAAGATTCGCCTTTTGGCTATGGCTACACCTTC	CASSQDSPFGYGYTF
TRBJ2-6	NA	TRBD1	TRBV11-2	TGTGCCAGCAGCGTCGGGACAGGGGCCCTTGGGGCCAACGTCCTGACTTTC	CASSVGTGALGANVLTF
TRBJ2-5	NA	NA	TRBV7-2	TGTGCCAGCAGCTTGGAGGGGACCCAGTACTTC	CASSLEGTQYF
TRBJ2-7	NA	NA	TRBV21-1	TGTGCCAGCAGTCAGAGGAGACAGAGATCCTACGAGCAGTACTTC	CASSQRRQRSYEQYF
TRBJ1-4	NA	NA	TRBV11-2	TGTGCCAGCAGCGTTAGCCAGGGTTATGAAAAACTGTTTTTT	CASSVSQGYEKLFF
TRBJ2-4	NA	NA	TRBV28	TGTGCCAGCAGTTTACTGGACAGCAAAAACATTCAGTACTTC	CASSLLDSKNIQYF
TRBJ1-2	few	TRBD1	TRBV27	TGTGCCAGCAGTTTATCGGGCAGGGGGTCTAACTATGGCTACACCTTC	CASSLSGRGSNYGYTF
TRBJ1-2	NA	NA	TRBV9	TGTGCCAGCAGCGTAGCTACGACACTTGCGCTTGGCTACACCTTC	CASSVATTLALGYTF
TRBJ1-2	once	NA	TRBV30	TGTGCCTGGACCCGTGTCGCTTGGGATGGCTACACCTTC	CAWTRVAWDGYTF
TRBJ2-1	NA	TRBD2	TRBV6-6	TGTGCCAGCAGTTATCTAGCGGGATCTGACTACAATGAGCAGTTCTTC	CASSYLAGSDYNEQFF
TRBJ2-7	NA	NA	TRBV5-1	TGCGCCAGCAGCCTGGGGGGCTACGAGCAGTACTTC	CASSLGGYEQYF
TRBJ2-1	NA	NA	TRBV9	TGTGCCAGCAGCGTGACCTCCCTATCTAACAATGAGCAGTTCTTC	CASSVTSLSNNEQFF
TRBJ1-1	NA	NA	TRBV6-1	TGTGCCAGCAGTGAAGCGCGCACGGGGAACACTGAAGCTTTCTTT	CASSEARTGNTEAFF
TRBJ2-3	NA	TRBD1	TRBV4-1	TGCGCCAGCAGCCAAAAATACGACAGGGTGATAACAGATACGCAGTATTTT	CASSQKYDRVITDTQYF
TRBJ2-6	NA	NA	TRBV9	TGTGCCAGCAGCGCCAGAACATACACAGGTCGGGCCGTATTCACCTCTGGGGCCAACGTCCTGACTTTC	CASSARTYTGRAVFTSGANVLTF
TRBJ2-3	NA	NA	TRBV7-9	TGTGCCAGCACACCTCGGATAGGTATGGGGGATACGCAGTATTTT	CASTPRIGMGDTQYF
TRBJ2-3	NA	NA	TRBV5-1	TGCGCCAGCAGCTTGGAGGTCGGCCGCGGCTTGGATACGCAGTATTTT	CASSLEVGRGLDTQYF
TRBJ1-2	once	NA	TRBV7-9	TGTGCCAGCAGCTTACCTTTTAGGGGACTTACCCTTGGCTACACCTTC	CASSLPFRGLTLGYTF
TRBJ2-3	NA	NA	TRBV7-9	TGTGCCAGCAGCTTAGTCCCAGGGCCCACAGATACGCAGTATTTT	CASSLVPGPTDTQYF
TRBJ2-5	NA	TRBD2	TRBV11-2	TGTGCCAGCAGCTTAGTGTGGGCTAGCGGGAGTCTCCAAGAGACCCAGTACTTC	CASSLVWASGSLQETQYF
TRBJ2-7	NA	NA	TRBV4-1	TGCGCCAGCAGCCAAGATGGGAGGTTCCCCAACGAGCAGTACTTC	CASSQDGRFPNEQYF
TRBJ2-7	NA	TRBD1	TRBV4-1	TGCGCCAGCAGACTCTTGACAGGGGAGGCCTACGAGCAGTACTTC	CASRLLTGEAYEQYF
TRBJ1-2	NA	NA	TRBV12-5	TGTGCTAGTGGCCATGACGGATTCTATGGCTACACCTTC	CASGHDGFYGYTF
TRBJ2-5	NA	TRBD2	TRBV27	TGTGCCAGCAGTTATAGCGGGGGGTCCCAAGAGACCCAGTACTTC	CASSYSGGSQETQYF
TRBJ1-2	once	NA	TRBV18	TGTGCCAGCTCAACCCCGGGACACATTAATGGCTACACCTTC	CASSTPGHINGYTF
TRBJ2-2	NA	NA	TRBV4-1	TGCGCCAGCAGCCTCACTAGAGTCTTAGCCGGGGAGCTGTTTTTT	CASSLTRVLAGELFF
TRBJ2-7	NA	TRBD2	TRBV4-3	TGCGCCAGCAGCCTTGCCGGGACTAGCGACTTACACTTC	CASSLAGTSDLHF